The present T cell receptor (beta chain) was sequenced within a study of blood T cell repertoires in COVID-19. Study in general: Sources were T cells, B-cell-depleted T cells, or PBMCs; the material itself was cDNA or gDNA.

Sequencing was performed with immunoSEQ multiplex PCR; in TCRdb, only in-frame clones are kept and a portion is missing. This sample has more than 250,000 clones, with around 87% found just once. CDR1 is SEHNR, CDR2 FQNEAQ, per germline (reference sequence). This CDR3 is built from 16 residues. The V end lost 6 bases, the J end lost 7 bases, and 24 bases lay between the germline ends. This clonotype originated in a woman aged 30 to 39 who had recovered from COVID-19. Sequencing was done on a sample of peripheral blood. V gene TRBV7-9 combines with J gene TRBJ1-2, with D possibly matching TRBD1 (6 bases). The CDR3 nucleotides read TGTGCCAGCAGTCCCACGGGGGGCGAGCGATGGAGTGGCTACACCTTC. Translation: CASSPTGGERWSGYTF.